The T cell receptor beta chain described here comes from a study of identifying expanded T cells in peripheral blood. The CDR3 contains 17 residues. In germline, CDR1 is LGHNT, CDR2 FRNRAP. J lost 5 bases, V lost 5 bases, and 13 bases had no gene match. The study, taken as a whole, reports: Across healthy donors, higher total template counts meant significantly greater roughly 2-week count variance. Over two and four weeks, about 15 and 19 clones changed, versus approximately 1.1 between replicates.

With regard to this clone: Its specificity is unknown.

During the collection period, no donor immune events like infections were recorded. Clones were sequenced by immunoSEQ multiplex PCR, and TCRdb holds only the in-frame ones, with some missing. The sample has tens of thousands of clones, 88% seen once. The V gene is TRBV12-5, the J gene TRBJ1-5, with 9 nucleotides matching TRBD1. The clonotype was recovered from a person aged 18-70 years in good health. Material for sequencing was blood. CDR3 nucleotide sequence: TGTGCTAGTGGTCGCGGACAGGGGCTCGGAACGCATCAGCCCCAGCATTTT. It translates to CASGRGQGLGTHQPQHF.